Below, 23 T cell receptor beta chains from the same sample are listed, as sequenced in a study of Tregs in tolerant kidney transplant recipients. Measured with immunoSEQ multiplex PCR; TCRdb has only the in-frame clones, and not every one. The sample table sets out 25,000 to 35,000 clones. This material consisted of CD8+ T cells from blood, taken before the transplant. These receptors were obtained from a human donor who received a combined kidney and bone marrow transplant.

For this clone: The CDR3 end lies 3 residues beyond the end of the read and is filled in from the germline J gene. This chain links TRBV7-6 with TRBJ2-3; possibly TRBD2 for D (5 bases). This CDR3 has 13 residues. V was pared by 5 bases and J by 3 bases, with 9 bases between. Germline loops: CDR1 SGHVS, CDR2 FNYEAQ. The DNA read from the CDR3 is TGTGCCAGCAGCAGCGGACCAACAGATACG. As protein: CASSSGPTDT. The full CDR3 sequence reads CASSSGPTDTQYF.

With respect to this clone: Read data end 3 residues before the CDR3 end; the end is taken from the germline J gene. V usage is TRBV7-9 and J usage is TRBJ2-2; 7 bases fit TRBD1. Losses at the gene ends were 1 base for V and 5 bases for J; bases not matched to a gene: 1. This CDR3 has 14 amino acids. Germline-derived CDR1 and CDR2 are SEHNR and FQNEAQ (reference sequence). The sequenced part of the CDR3 DNA is TGTGCCAGCAGCTTAGAGACAGGGACCGGGGAG. Translated, it gives CASSLETGTGE. The CDR3, in full, reads CASSLETGTGELFF.

Turning to this clone: The read stops 3 residues short of the end of the CDR3; the missing end is completed from the germline J gene. The chain carries TRBV6-2 or TRBV6-3 and TRBJ2-7, with TRBD1 as a possible D gene (6 bases). CDR3 length equals 16 residues. Germline CDR1 reads MNHEY; CDR2 reads SVGEGT. The V and J ends lost 1 base and 2 bases respectively, with 15 bases between them. CDR3: CASSYLSDSLAYEQYF. CDR3 DNA, as far as it was read: TGTGCCAGCAGTTACTTATCGGACAGCTTGGCCTACGAG.

A note on this clone: The read halts 3 residues ahead of the CDR3 end, with the missing end drawn from the germline J gene. The chain combines TRBV5-1 with TRBJ2-2; a weak D match, TRBD1 (6 bases). V was clipped by 0 bases and J by 4 bases, with 13 bases between them. Germline V lookup: CDR1 SGHRS, CDR2 YFSETQ. The CDR3 is 16 amino acids. The sequenced part of the CDR3 DNA is TGCGCCAGCAGCTTGGATGGGACAAAGAGCACCGGGGAG. Its translation: CASSLDGTKSTGE. The whole CDR3 region reads CASSLDGTKSTGELFF.

CDR3 in amino acids: CASSLAGDTIYF. The covered CDR3 bases are TGTGCCAGCAGCTTAGCAGGGGACACC. The chain combines TRBV7-6 with TRBJ1-3; a weak D match, TRBD1 (5 bases). The read terminates 3 residues before the CDR3 end, so the remaining end is supplied by the germline J gene. Germline assignment: CDR1 SGHVS and CDR2 FNYEAQ. This CDR3 contains 12 residues. Trimming took 0 bases from V and 8 from J, leaving 5 bases between them.

As concerns this clone: The read ends 3 residues before the CDR3 terminus; that terminus is restored from the germline J gene. The V call is TRBV20-1, the J call TRBJ2-3; TRBD1 is a possible D gene (5 bases). V dropped 0 bases and J dropped 1 base, with 11 bases sitting between them. The CDR3 extends over 15 amino acids. The germline gives CDR1 DFQATT, CDR2 SNEGSKA (reference sequence). The part of the CDR3 DNA that was read is TGCAGTGCTAGAGATAGGGGCGTCCGCACAGATACG. It is translated as CSARDRGVRTDT. Given in full, the CDR3 is CSARDRGVRTDTQYF.

The CDR3 here is CASSLEGFNNHEAFF. The CDR3 bases that were read are TGTGCCAGCAGCTTGGAAGGGTTCAACAACCATGAA. V is TRBV7-2 and J is TRBJ1-1; no reliable D call. The read stops 3 residues short of the end of the CDR3; the missing end is completed from the germline J gene. The CDR3 has 15 residues. In germline, CDR1 is SGHTA, CDR2 FQGNSA. Trimming pared 3 bases from V and 7 bases from J, leaving 18 bases between.

Regarding this clone: The CDR3 goes on 3 residues after the read ends, and that part is filled in from the germline J gene. The chain couples TRBV7-6 to TRBJ2-3, with D possibly being TRBD2 (5 bases). Germline values: CDR1 SGHVS, CDR2 FNYEAQ. V was shortened by 5 bases and J by 2 bases, with 20 bases between the two germline ends. This CDR3 has 17 residues. Incomplete CDR3 DNA: TGTGCCAGCAGCAGGCCAATGGAAGCGGCATTCACAGATACG. It is translated as CASSRPMEAAFTDT. The whole CDR3 sequence reads CASSRPMEAAFTDTQYF.

Turning to this clone: With the read ending 3 residues before the CDR3 end, the germline J gene is used to fill in that end. V usage is TRBV20-1 and J usage is TRBJ2-1; TRBD2 aligns across 8 bases. Trimming at V came to 6 bases and at J to 6 bases, leaving 16 bases not matched to a gene. Looked up from germline, CDR1 is DFQATT and CDR2 is SNEGSKA (reference sequence). The CDR3 has 16 amino acids. CDR3 in amino acids: CSAPPYAAGVLNEQFF. The part of the CDR3 DNA that was read is TGCAGTGCCCCTCCCTATGCAGCGGGAGTCCTCAATGAG.

Note on this clone: The sequenced fragment ends 3 residues before the CDR3 boundary, so the rest is inferred from the germline J gene. This chain links TRBV5-6 with TRBJ1-4; possibly TRBD1 for D (5 bases). Germline-derived CDR1 and CDR2 are SGHDT and YYEEEE. The CDR3 loop spans 14 amino acids. The V end was cut by 0 bases, the J end by 3 bases, with 6 bases between. CDR3 bases read: TGTGCCAGCAGCTTGGGACAGCCTAATGAAAAA. Protein: CASSLGQPNEK. The entire CDR3 protein is CASSLGQPNEKLFF.

Notes on this clone: The read is 3 residues too short to cover the CDR3 end, so that end is filled in from the germline J gene. The chain carries TRBV7-8 and TRBJ2-7, with 12 positions matching TRBD1. The CDR3 covers 18 residues. V was clipped by 6 bases and J by 0 bases; unmatched bases: 12. The germline V gene has CDR1 SGHVS and CDR2 FQNEAQ. CDR3 DNA (partial): TGTGCCAGCAGATCGGGGACAGGGGGCGCGTTAAGCTCCTACGAG. Its protein product is CASRSGTGGALSSYE. The whole CDR3 protein is CASRSGTGGALSSYEQYF.

Concerning this clone itself: The read terminates 3 residues before the CDR3 end, so the remaining end is supplied by the germline J gene. J is TRBJ2-7 and V is TRBV13; TRBD2 is a possible D gene (6 bases). Trimming pared 2 bases from V and 3 bases from J, leaving 17 bases between. The CDR3 sequence is 16 residues long. Germline CDR1 and CDR2: PRHDT and FYEKMQ (reference sequence). CDR3 DNA, as far as it was read: TGTGCCAGCAGCTTACGCGGGAACCATGCCAACTACGAG. Residues: CASSLRGNHANYE. The entire CDR3 reads CASSLRGNHANYEQYF.

In the case of this clone: The CDR3 is cut off 3 residues early in the read; its end comes from the germline J gene. This chain uses TRBV7-9 with TRBJ2-1; D remains unclear. Trimming shortened V by 5 bases and J by 9 bases, and 8 bases separated the two germline ends. CDR3 length equals 11 residues. Germline CDR1 reads SEHNR; CDR2 reads FQNEAQ (reference sequence). Incomplete CDR3 DNA: TGTGCCAGCAGCCTGACACCTGAG. Translated: CASSLTPE. The full CDR3 is CASSLTPEQFF.

With respect to this clone: The CDR3 is cut off 3 residues early in the read; its end comes from the germline J gene. V is TRBV7-8 and J is TRBJ1-4; 7 bases match TRBD1. The germline V gene encodes CDR1 SGHVS and CDR2 FQNEAQ. V lost 5 bases to trimming and J lost 5 bases; unmatched junction nucleotides: 8. CDR3 length: 15 amino acids. The CDR3 bases that were read are TGTGCCAGCAGCAGACTCAGGGGGGCGAATGAAAAA. Translated: CASSRLRGANEK. The whole CDR3 is CASSRLRGANEKLFF.

As to this clone: From the germline J gene comes the end of the CDR3, since the read stops 3 residues before it. This sequence joins TRBV19 and TRBJ1-1; D is unresolved. Trimming pared 3 bases from V and 1 base from J, leaving 9 bases between. The CDR3 is 14 amino acids. Germline values: CDR1 LNHDA, CDR2 SQIVND (reference sequence). The CDR3 reads CASSIQPGNTEAFF. Partial CDR3 DNA: TGTGCCAGTAGTATCCAGCCAGGGAACACTGAA.

As to this clone: The sequence runs out 3 residues before the end of the CDR3; the remainder is reconstructed from the germline J gene. The chain joins TRBV7-9 to TRBJ2-7; TRBD1 might be the D (5 bases). Looked up from germline, CDR1 is SEHNR and CDR2 is FQNEAQ (reference sequence). V was cut by 8 bases and J by 4 bases, with 9 bases left in between. The CDR3 contains 11 residues. This CDR3 is CASFQGYEQYF. The CDR3 bases that were read are TGTGCCAGCTTTCAGGGATACGAG.

Regarding this clone: The read ends 3 residues shy of where the CDR3 ends; the end is completed using the germline J gene. V gene TRBV6-4 combines with J gene TRBJ2-5; the match to TRBD1 covers 7 bases. The CDR3 is 16 residues long. The V gene's germline CDR1 is MRHNA and CDR2 SNTAGT. After removal of 2 bases from V and 1 base from J, the junction contained 7 bases not matched to a gene. The covered CDR3 bases are TGTGCCAGCAGTGACCCAGGGACAGCTCTCCAAGAGACC. It encodes CASSDPGTALQET. The full CDR3 protein is CASSDPGTALQETQYF.

Regarding this clone: The read stops 3 residues short of the end of the CDR3; the missing end is completed from the germline J gene. The gene calls are TRBV5-5 and TRBJ2-5, with 7 bases aligning to TRBD1. CDR1 SGHKS and CDR2 YYEKEE come from the germline V gene (reference sequence). Trimming took 2 bases from V and 2 from J; bases not matched to a gene: 3. The CDR3 has 14 residues. The CDR3 loop reads CASSLWDSQETQYF. CDR3 DNA (partial): TGTGCCAGCAGCTTATGGGACAGTCAAGAGACC.

CDR3 amino acids: CSAALAGGGDTQYF. The sequenced CDR3 bases are TGCAGTGCTGCGCTAGCGGGGGGGGGAGATACG. This chain connects TRBV20-1 to TRBJ2-3; 12 bases agree with TRBD2. The read stops 3 residues short of the end of the CDR3; the missing end is completed from the germline J gene. J lost 5 bases, V lost 5 bases, and 5 bases had no gene match. This CDR3 region has 14 residues. The germline gives CDR1 DFQATT, CDR2 SNEGSKA (reference sequence).

Comment on this clone: The read ends 3 residues early relative to the CDR3; the germline J gene fills the gap. V and J are TRBV11-2 and TRBJ2-1; 8 nucleotides line up with TRBD1. The CDR3 totals 15 residues. V was clipped by 5 bases and J by 7 bases; unmatched bases: 10. Germline CDR1 reads SGHAT; CDR2 reads FQNNGV. The CDR3 loop is CASSLQAGDRNEQFF. CDR3 bases read: TGTGCCAGCAGCCTACAGGCAGGGGACAGGAATGAG.

The CDR3 DNA, read in part, is TGTGCCAGCAGTTACTTGGGACTAGCGGGAGGAGAGACC. Protein product: CASSYLGLAGGET. The entire CDR3 protein reads CASSYLGLAGGETQYF. The chain joins TRBV6-2 or TRBV6-3 to TRBJ2-5, with TRBD2 matching 15 bases. The CDR3 end lies 3 residues beyond the end of the read and is filled in from the germline J gene. Trimming at V came to 1 base and at J to 4 bases, leaving 1 base not matched to a gene. This CDR3 contains 16 residues. The germline V gene has CDR1 MNHEY and CDR2 SVGEGT.

Regarding this clone: The sequence runs out 3 residues before the end of the CDR3; the remainder is reconstructed from the germline J gene. This rearrangement joins TRBV5-1 to TRBJ2-2, with D possibly matching TRBD2 (6 bases). Germline lookup yields CDR1 SGHRS and CDR2 YFSETQ. The CDR3 loop spans 14 amino acids. The V end lost 4 bases, the J end lost 5 bases, and 12 bases lay between the germline ends. CDR3 DNA, as far as it was read: TGCGCCAGCAGCCCGGGAGAGGGGACCGGGGAG. Translating it yields CASSPGEGTGE. The whole CDR3 is CASSPGEGTGELFF.

Points on this clone: The read stops 3 residues short of the end of the CDR3; the missing end is completed from the germline J gene. The chain combines TRBV7-9 with TRBJ2-1, with 7 bases identical to TRBD1. CDR1 is SEHNR, CDR2 FQNEAQ, per germline (reference sequence). The CDR3 has 12 residues. V lost 5 bases to trimming and J lost 9 bases; unmatched junction nucleotides: 4. The CDR3 sequence is CASSPDRAEQFF. The sequenced CDR3 bases are TGTGCCAGCAGCCCCGACAGGGCTGAG.